A selection of T cell receptor beta chains follows, all from one sample in a study of T cells after yellow fever vaccination. A single record per CDR3 protein comes from TCRdb applying MiXCR to the 5' RACE reads. The sample gives 250,000 to 400,000 distinct CDR3 sequences, 3.5% to 4.5% of which show up once; just under 20% is in the top ten. Source: PBMCs, taken 15 days after the yellow fever booster vaccination. The receptors were sampled from a man younger than 30 who received the YFV17D yellow fever vaccine. Both conserved end residues are part of each CDR3. The D gene is left open where the match is weak. Clone size is stated in some rows and not others, as once, few, many or a class when expanded.

clone_size,d_call,j_call,v_call,cdr3_aa,cdr3_nt
.,.,TRBJ2-3,TRBV5-1,CASSLGQHNTDTQYF,TGCGCCAGCAGCTTGGGACAGCACAACACAGATACGCAGTATTTT
few,TRBD1,TRBJ1-3,TRBV7-6,CASSYGVGGTGVDTIYF,TGTGCCAGCAGCTACGGGGTCGGCGGGACAGGGGTGGACACCATATATTTT
many,TRBD1,TRBJ1-6,TRBV29-1,CSVADREGSPLHF,TGCAGCGTAGCCGACAGGGAGGGATCACCCCTCCACTTT
few,TRBD2,TRBJ2-5,TRBV4-1,CASSQSPGLEETQYF,TGCGCCAGCAGCCAGTCCCCGGGACTAGAAGAGACCCAGTACTTC
many,.,TRBJ2-2,TRBV12-3/TRBV12-4,CASSFVSNTGELFF,TGTGCCAGCAGTTTTGTGTCGAACACCGGGGAGCTGTTTTTT
.,TRBD2,TRBJ2-5,TRBV3-1,CASSQVSGGAETQYF,TGTGCCAGCAGCCAAGTTAGCGGGGGGGCTGAGACCCAGTACTTC
few,TRBD1,TRBJ1-5,TRBV6-2/TRBV6-3,CASSYSRDREWNHPQHF,TGTGCCAGCAGTTACTCCCGGGACAGAGAATGGAATCACCCCCAGCATTTT
.,TRBD1,TRBJ1-5,TRBV20-1,CSARGLSVPGTGDNQPQHF,TGCAGTGCTAGAGGGTTGTCTGTGCCCGGGACAGGGGATAATCAGCCCCAGCATTTT
.,.,TRBJ2-1,TRBV6-2/TRBV6-3,CASTADRYNEQFF,TGTGCCAGCACCGCGGACAGATACAATGAGCAGTTCTTC
few,TRBD2,TRBJ2-1,TRBV2,CASSRAGGNEQFF,TGTGCCAGCAGTCGGGCGGGGGGTAATGAGCAGTTCTTC
many,.,TRBJ2-2,TRBV5-1,CASSLLTGVNTGELFF,TGCGCCAGCAGCTTGTTAACGGGGGTGAACACCGGGGAGCTGTTTTTT
.,.,TRBJ2-3,TRBV5-1,CASSEHSSTDTQYF,TGCGCCAGCAGCGAGCACAGTAGCACAGATACGCAGTATTTT
many,.,TRBJ2-1,TRBV9,CASSETGTGTYNEQFF,TGTGCCAGCAGTGAAACCGGGACGGGCACCTACAATGAGCAGTTCTTC
.,TRBD1,TRBJ2-3,TRBV29-1,CSVGDRGLNTQYF,TGCAGCGTTGGGGACAGGGGGCTGAATACGCAGTATTTT
few,.,TRBJ2-3,TRBV20-1,CSARSPPAGWITDTQYF,TGCAGTGCTAGATCCCCCCCGGCAGGGTGGATAACAGATACGCAGTATTTT
.,.,TRBJ2-3,TRBV11-2,CASSSVRGGYTDTQYF,TGTGCCAGCAGCTCCGTTAGGGGGGGGTACACAGATACGCAGTATTTT
.,.,TRBJ2-5,TRBV11-2,CASSPSEGGAQETQYF,TGTGCCAGCAGCCCCAGTGAAGGGGGGGCCCAAGAGACCCAGTACTTC
.,.,TRBJ2-2,TRBV7-9,CASSSPLHPGGELFF,TGTGCCAGCAGCTCCCCCCTCCATCCCGGGGGGGAGCTGTTTTTT
.,.,TRBJ2-1,TRBV15,CATSRDWTATYNEQFF,TGTGCCACCAGCAGAGATTGGACAGCGACCTACAATGAGCAGTTCTTC
many,TRBD1,TRBJ2-5,TRBV10-3,CAIMSTPGQGVETQYF,TGTGCCATCATGAGTACTCCGGGACAGGGGGTAGAGACCCAGTACTTC
many,.,TRBJ1-3,TRBV12-3/TRBV12-4,CASSSPVRVDGNTIYF,TGTGCCAGCAGTTCTCCTGTAAGGGTCGACGGAAACACCATATATTTT
few,TRBD2,TRBJ2-3,TRBV6-5,CASSYQKTTSGGDVGTDTQYF,TGTGCCAGCAGTTACCAAAAGACGACTAGCGGGGGGGACGTAGGTACAGATACGCAGTATTTT
few,TRBD2,TRBJ2-2,TRBV5-1,CASSAGTSGNTGELFF,TGCGCCAGCAGCGCCGGGACTAGCGGGAACACCGGGGAGCTGTTTTTT
.,.,TRBJ1-5,TRBV12-3/TRBV12-4,CASSLQNQPQHF,TGTGCCAGCAGCCTTCAAAATCAGCCCCAGCATTTT
few,.,TRBJ2-1,TRBV6-5,CATGTRDGYYNEQFF,TGTGCCACCGGAACCCGGGACGGCTACTACAATGAGCAGTTCTTC
many,.,TRBJ1-1,TRBV12-3/TRBV12-4,CASSLQGSNTEAFF,TGTGCCAGCAGTCTCCAGGGCTCGAACACTGAAGCTTTCTTT
.,.,TRBJ2-5,TRBV2,CASDIAGWETQYF,TGTGCCAGCGACATTGCCGGGTGGGAGACCCAGTACTTC
many,.,TRBJ2-3,TRBV30,CAWEDGTDTQYF,TGTGCCTGGGAAGATGGCACAGATACGCAGTATTTT
.,.,TRBJ1-3,TRBV7-2,CASSLSLGSGIGNTIYF,TGTGCCAGCAGCTTATCCCTGGGGAGTGGAATCGGAAACACCATATATTTT
few,.,TRBJ1-3,TRBV4-3,CASSQLGNTIYF,TGCGCCAGCAGCCAATTAGGAAACACCATATATTTT
few,TRBD1,TRBJ1-5,TRBV7-9,CASSSTSGQGWQPQHF,TGTGCCAGCAGCTCCACCTCCGGACAGGGATGGCAGCCCCAGCATTTT
many,.,TRBJ2-3,TRBV5-6,CASTGADTQYF,TGTGCCAGCACGGGGGCAGATACGCAGTATTTT
many,TRBD1,TRBJ2-4,TRBV29-1,CSVAEGARGTIQYF,TGCAGCGTTGCTGAGGGGGCGCGAGGCACCATTCAGTACTTC
few,.,TRBJ1-6,TRBV4-3,CASSQDIQRDSPLHF,TGCGCCAGCAGCCAAGATATCCAGAGGGACTCACCCCTCCACTTT
few,.,TRBJ2-5,TRBV14,CASSQRGVLGTQYF,TGTGCCAGCAGCCAAAGAGGGGTTTTGGGGACCCAGTACTTC
few,.,TRBJ1-5,TRBV7-8,CASRMGQGSNQPQHF,TGTGCCAGCAGAATGGGGCAGGGGAGCAATCAGCCCCAGCATTTT
few,.,TRBJ1-6,TRBV7-9,CASSNRGFGSPLHF,TGTGCCAGCAGTAATAGGGGGTTCGGTTCACCCCTCCACTTT
many,.,TRBJ2-5,TRBV6-1,CASSGSDGGAETQYF,TGTGCCAGCAGTGGATCCGATGGGGGTGCGGAGACCCAGTACTTC
.,.,TRBJ2-4,TRBV12-3/TRBV12-4,CASSVLTRGSAKNIQYF,TGTGCCAGCAGTGTTCTAACGAGGGGTTCAGCCAAAAACATTCAGTACTTC
many,.,TRBJ2-3,TRBV4-1,CASSPGGRRTDTQYF,TGCGCCAGCAGCCCAGGCGGCCGTCGCACAGATACGCAGTATTTT
many,TRBD1,TRBJ2-5,TRBV5-1,CASSLSGGGETQYF,TGCGCCAGCAGCTTGTCAGGGGGCGGGGAGACCCAGTACTTC
few,TRBD1,TRBJ2-5,TRBV7-2,CASSLGQGTETQYF,TGTGCCAGCAGCTTGGGACAGGGTACAGAGACCCAGTACTTC
many,.,TRBJ1-1,TRBV5-1,CASSFENEAFF,TGCGCCAGCAGCTTCGAGAATGAAGCTTTCTTT
many,TRBD1,TRBJ1-6,TRBV4-1,CASSQLGQGSYNSPLHF,TGCGCCAGCAGCCAGCTAGGACAGGGGAGCTATAATTCACCCCTCCACTTT
.,TRBD1,TRBJ1-4,TRBV4-2,CASSQRGTVNEKLFF,TGTGCCAGCAGCCAAAGGGGGACAGTTAATGAAAAACTGTTTTTT
.,TRBD1,TRBJ2-5,TRBV23-1,CAVVLVGRGQETQYF,TGCGCAGTGGTCCTCGTTGGCAGGGGGCAAGAGACCCAGTACTTC
many,TRBD1,TRBJ1-6,TRBV2,CASRGQSSPLHF,TGTGCCAGCAGGGGACAGAGTTCACCCCTCCACTTT
many,.,TRBJ2-6,TRBV5-1,CASSLPSGANVLTF,TGCGCCAGCAGCTTGCCCTCTGGGGCCAACGTCCTGACTTTC
few,.,TRBJ2-3,TRBV15,CATSSGRLHTQYF,TGTGCCACCAGCAGCGGACGTCTGCATACGCAGTATTTT
many,TRBD1,TRBJ1-5,TRBV24-1,CATSDSGTGGGQPQHF,TGTGCCACCAGTGATTCCGGGACAGGGGGAGGTCAGCCCCAGCATTTT
.,.,TRBJ1-1,TRBV12-3/TRBV12-4,CATQTSYRVNTEAFF,TGTGCCACCCAAACCTCATACAGGGTAAACACTGAAGCTTTCTTT
many,.,TRBJ2-1,TRBV5-1,CASSFGDRKANEQFF,TGCGCCAGCAGCTTTGGAGACAGGAAGGCCAATGAGCAGTTCTTC
few,.,TRBJ1-2,TRBV12-3/TRBV12-4,CASSFPPRDRKICIGGYTF,TGTGCCAGCAGTTTCCCCCCTCGAGACAGGAAAATATGTATTGGGGGCTACACCTTC
many,.,TRBJ2-3,TRBV6-4,CASSGQINSDTQYF,TGTGCCAGCAGTGGACAGATAAATTCAGATACGCAGTATTTT
many,.,TRBJ1-5,TRBV7-9,CASSPGHAEQPQHF,TGTGCCAGCAGCCCGGGACATGCCGAACAGCCCCAGCATTTT
many,TRBD1,TRBJ1-2,TRBV11-2,CASRRTGVNYGYTF,TGTGCCAGCAGAAGAACAGGGGTGAACTATGGCTACACCTTC